Following are 21 T cell receptor beta chains from one sample sequenced in a study of T cells in Graves' hyperthyroidism and ophthalmopathy. The CDR3 regions of TCR beta were amplified from RNA transcripts. TCR CDR3 regions were first amplified by RT-PCR with HTBI primers. TCRdb processed the multiplex PCR reads anew with MiXCR; each CDR3 protein has one entry. The table includes hundreds of thousands of distinct CDR3 sequences, around 46% detected once. Input material: peripheral blood or thyroid tissue (not recorded which). These receptors were obtained from a woman aged 18-35 years with Graves' hyperthyroidism.

This clonotype was picked up one time. This chain links TRBV7-6 with TRBJ2-7, with 9 bases aligning to TRBD1. CDR3 length: 12 amino acids. The germline V gene encodes CDR1 SGHVS and CDR2 FNYEAQ. The ends lost 10 bases at V and 5 bases at J; junction bases unmatched: 6. The CDR3 loop reads CATRQGVDEQYF. The CDR3 DNA reads TGTGCCACAAGACAGGGGGTCGACGAGCAGTACTTC.

The chain links TRBV10-3 to TRBJ1-2, with unresolved D. V lost 2 bases, J lost 3 bases, and 13 bases lay in between. The germline V gene encodes CDR1 ENHRY and CDR2 SYGVKD. This CDR3 has 15 residues. The CDR3 nucleotides are TGTGCCATCAGTGAGACACCGCAGAGATACTATGGCTACACCTTC. Protein: CAISETPQRYYGYTF.

The V and J genes are TRBV19 and TRBJ1-2, with D perhaps matching TRBD1 (5 bases). The germline V gene has CDR1 LNHDA and CDR2 SQIVND (reference sequence). Trimming took off 11 bases at V and 4 bases at J, with 20 bases between the two ends. The CDR3 has 14 residues. As DNA, the CDR3 is TGTGCCGGGGTCCGTGGGGCGCGGGTCTATGGCTACACCTTC. Translation gives CAGVRGARVYGYTF.

The table lists this clonotype with many counts. This sequence joins TRBV2 and TRBJ1-1; 11 bases are a match to TRBD1. The V gene end was trimmed by 11 bases and the J gene end by 3 bases; junction bases not matched to a gene: 11. The germline V gene encodes CDR1 SNHLY and CDR2 FYNNEI. This CDR3 is 15 amino acids long. This CDR3 reads CAFSAKGQGDTEAFF. CDR3 DNA: TGTGCCTTTTCAGCCAAGGGACAGGGGGACACTGAAGCTTTCTTT. The whole variable domain, remainder taken from reference TRBV2 and TRBJ1-1, is EPEVTQTPSHQVTQMGQEVILRCVPISNHLYFYWYRQILGQKVEFLVSFYNNEISEKSEIFDDQFSVERPDGSNFTLKIRSTKLEDSAMYFCAFSAKGQGDTEAFFGQGTRLTVV.

The chain carries TRBV29-1 and TRBJ1-4; 10 nucleotides line up with TRBD1. J gave up 4 bases and V 3 bases, and 2 bases lay outside the gene matches. The germline V gene has CDR1 SQVTM and CDR2 ANQGSEA. CDR3 size: 14 residues. CDR3 protein: CSVEGTGVNEKLFF. The CDR3 nucleotides read TGCAGCGTTGAGGGGACAGGGGTTAATGAAAAACTGTTTTTT.

The sample holds a few counts of this clonotype. CDR3 in DNA: TGTGCCAGCAGCTTAGACCGGGACAGGGCCGGTTCCGGGGAGCTGTTTTTT. Protein: CASSLDRDRAGSGELFF. The chain is built from TRBV7-8 and TRBJ2-2; 9 bases agree with TRBD1. Trimming at V came to 1 base and at J to 6 bases, leaving 9 bases not matched to a gene. The CDR3 contains 17 residues. CDR1 SGHVS and CDR2 FQNEAQ come from the germline V gene.

The chain has TRBV6-2 or TRBV6-3 and TRBJ2-7, with D perhaps TRBD2 (6 bases). CDR3 size: 16 residues. Trimming pared 2 bases from V and 7 bases from J, leaving 21 bases between. CDR1 is MNHEY, CDR2 SVGEGT, per germline. The CDR3 sequence: CASSYTGVSGVWEQYF. CDR3 DNA: TGTGCCAGCAGTTACACCGGTGTTAGCGGAGTCTGGGAGCAGTACTTC.

The chain joins TRBV7-9 to TRBJ1-6; 11 positions match TRBD1. The CDR3 is 16 amino acids. Germline V CDR1 and CDR2: SEHNR, FQNEAQ (reference sequence). Losses at the gene ends were 6 bases for V and 10 bases for J; bases not matched to a gene: 11. The CDR3 region has the DNA TGTGCCAGCAGTCTCTATGGGACAGGGGGACGGTCACCCCTCCACTTT. Its protein product is CASSLYGTGGRSPLHF.

This chain connects TRBV20-1 to TRBJ1-6; D uncertain. The CDR3 is 14 residues long. Germline-derived CDR1 and CDR2 are DFQATT and SNEGSKA (reference sequence). V dropped 2 bases and J dropped 6 bases, with 11 bases sitting between them. The CDR3 region has the DNA TGCAGTGCTAGAAAGGACGCCTTTAATTCACCCCTCCACTTT. This sequence encodes CSARKDAFNSPLHF.

The chain is built from TRBV28 and TRBJ2-7; 9 bases are shared with TRBD2. Germline-derived CDR1 and CDR2 are MDHEN and SYDVKM. J was trimmed by 7 bases and V by 3 bases; bases with no gene match: 7. The CDR3 sequence is 14 residues long. In DNA form, the CDR3 reads TGTGCCAGCAGTTTCGGCGGGAGGGGCCGAGAGCAGTACTTC. Its protein product is CASSFGGRGREQYF.

The chain links TRBV29-1 to TRBJ2-7; 8 bases are shared with TRBD1. Germline loops: CDR1 SQVTM, CDR2 ANQGSEA. The CDR3 totals 16 residues. V dropped 2 bases and J dropped 5; count of bases not matched to a gene: 14. The CDR3 DNA sequence: TGCAGCGTTGAAAAGATCAGTATGACAGGGGTGGACGAGCAGTACTTC. It translates to CSVEKISMTGVDEQYF.

The sample holds a few counts of this clonotype. The rearrangement uses TRBV7-2 and TRBJ1-1; D ambiguous. The V and J ends lost 2 bases and 6 bases respectively, with 10 bases between them. This CDR3 has 13 residues. From germline, CDR1 is SGHTA and CDR2 FQGNSA. CDR3 protein: CASSLSSVSEAFF. The CDR3 DNA reads as TGTGCCAGCAGCTTAAGTTCTGTTTCTGAAGCTTTCTTT.

The gene calls are TRBV9 and TRBJ2-5; D could derive from TRBD1 or TRBD2 (5 bases each). CDR1 and CDR2 (germline): SGDLS, YYNGEE. The CDR3 has 14 amino acids. The V end was cut by 3 bases, the J end by 1 base, with 10 bases between. The CDR3 nucleotides read TGTGCCAGCAGCGCCGGGGACCGCCAAGAGACCCAGTACTTC. Amino acid sequence: CASSAGDRQETQYF.

Many counts were recorded for this clonotype. This chain uses TRBV29-1 with TRBJ2-7; the D gene is possibly TRBD2 (5 bases). Trimming pared 6 bases from V and 3 bases from J, leaving 12 bases between. Germline CDR1 and CDR2: SQVTM and ANQGSEA. This CDR3 contains 12 residues. The CDR3 DNA follows: TGCAGCGTGGGATCGGGGTTCTACGAGCAGTACTTC. It codes for CSVGSGFYEQYF.

V is TRBV7-4 and J is TRBJ1-5; no reliable D call. The CDR3 spans 15 residues. The V gene lost 6 bases and the J gene lost 0 bases, with 12 bases spanning the gap. Germline V gene lookup returns CDR1 SGHVT and CDR2 SQSDAQ. The CDR3 loop is CASSYLSDSNQPQHF. CDR3 coding DNA: TGTGCCAGCAGTTACCTGAGCGATAGCAATCAGCCCCAGCATTTT.

The V call is TRBV20-1, the J call TRBJ2-5, with 9 bases identical to TRBD2. CDR3 length: 18 amino acids. Trimming at V came to 5 bases and at J to 3 bases, leaving 19 bases not matched to a gene. Germline loops: CDR1 DFQATT, CDR2 SNEGSKA (reference sequence). The CDR3 sequence is CSADFVVLTSGRKETQYF. CDR3 nucleotides: TGCAGTGCTGATTTCGTCGTATTGACTAGCGGCCGTAAAGAGACCCAGTACTTC.

The chain joins TRBV19 to TRBJ1-5; 7 nucleotides match TRBD1. CDR1 and CDR2 (germline): LNHDA, SQIVND (reference sequence). Trimming at V came to 7 bases and at J to 0 bases, leaving 6 bases not matched to a gene. The CDR3 is made up of 15 amino acids. The CDR3 sequence: CASNDRVYSNQPQHF. CDR3 nucleotide sequence: TGTGCCAGTAACGACAGGGTATATAGCAATCAGCCCCAGCATTTT.

The rearrangement uses TRBV15 and TRBJ2-7; D may be TRBD1 or TRBD2 (5 bases each). From germline, CDR1 is LNHNV and CDR2 YYDKDF (reference sequence). The V end lost 8 bases, the J end lost 0 bases, and 14 bases lay between the germline ends. The CDR3 sequence is 14 residues long. CDR3 residues: CATGPGTVSYEQYF. The CDR3 DNA reads as TGTGCCACCGGGCCGGGGACGGTCTCCTACGAGCAGTACTTC.

This clonotype was observed a handful of times. The chain couples TRBV9 to TRBJ2-7, with 12 bases aligning to TRBD2. The germline gives CDR1 SGDLS, CDR2 YYNGEE. V lost 4 bases, J lost 2 bases, and 7 bases stayed unmatched. This CDR3 has 16 residues. The CDR3, as DNA: TGTGCCAGCAGCCAGGCCTGGACTAGCGGGACCTACGAGCAGTACTTC. Translated: CASSQAWTSGTYEQYF.

This clonotype has ten or more counts. The junction shows a germline mismatch at one end, possibly a read error. The J gene is TRBJ2-5, the V gene TRBV7-7; no clear D. Germline V gene sequence: CDR1 SSHAT, CDR2 FNYEAQ (reference sequence). The CDR3 has 14 residues. The CDR3 region has the DNA TGTGCTAGCAGCCATGGACCAAACCAAGAGACCCAGTACTTC. It yields the protein CASSHGPNQETQYF.

The DNA of the CDR3 is TGTGCCAGCAGTCCTAACAGGGGGCTCGAGCAGTACTTC. Translation: CASSPNRGLEQYF. This chain connects TRBV7-9 to TRBJ2-7; 9 nucleotides align to TRBD1. The junction had 6 bases not matched to a gene; V was cut back by 6 bases and J by 6 bases. The CDR3 consists of 13 residues. Per the germline V gene, CDR1 is SEHNR and CDR2 is FQNEAQ (reference sequence).